A single sample gave rise to the 27 T cell receptor beta chains below, sequenced in a study of T cell repertoires in ileal Crohn's disease. Data came from immunoSEQ multiplex PCR; TCRdb stores just in-frame clones and leaves some out. The data contain 15,000 to 20,000 clones, 72% of them seen just once; the ten biggest clones take up under 6%. The sample taken for sequencing was ileal tissue. Every receptor here comes from an adult with Crohn's disease.

J is TRBJ1-5 and V is TRBV30; D perhaps matches TRBD1 (6 bases). V was cut by 0 bases and J by 2 bases, with 11 bases left in between. Germline V gene data show CDR1 as GTSNPN and CDR2 as SVGIG (reference sequence). This CDR3 is 15 amino acids long. CDR3 coding DNA: TGTGCCTGGAGTGTAGGGGGGGACGGCAATCAGCCCCAGCATTTT. Amino acids: CAWSVGGDGNQPQHF. The full variable domain, rest sourced from reference TRBV30 and TRBJ1-5, is SQTIHQWPATLVQPVGSPLSLECTVEGTSNPNLYWYRQAAGRGLQLLFYSVGIGQISSEVPQNLSASRPQDRQFILSSKKLLLSDSGFYLCAWSVGGDGNQPQHFGDGTRLSIL.

The chain uses TRBV7-9 and TRBJ1-1; TRBD1 might be the D (6 bases). CDR3 length: 14 amino acids. V was shortened by 2 bases and J by 5 bases, with 12 bases between the two germline ends. Per germline, CDR1 SEHNR and CDR2 FQNEAQ (reference sequence). The DNA for the CDR3 is TGTGCCAGCAGCTTAAACAGGGAGTCAACTGAAGCTTTCTTT. It yields the protein CASSLNRESTEAFF.

The gene calls are TRBV6-5 and TRBJ1-1; TRBD1 matches 7 bases. The V gene's germline CDR1 is MNHEY and CDR2 SVGAGI. This CDR3 region has 14 residues. J lost 4 bases, V lost 5 bases, and 7 bases had no gene match. CDR3 coding DNA: TGTGCCAGCAGTACTCCACACAGGGGCACTGAAGCTTTCTTT. Translating it yields CASSTPHRGTEAFF.

The J gene is TRBJ2-3, the V gene TRBV5-1; 14 bases are a match to TRBD2. Germline V gene data show CDR1 as SGHRS and CDR2 as YFSETQ. The CDR3 is 16 amino acids. J lost 4 bases, V lost 3 bases, and 4 bases had no gene match. In nucleotides, the CDR3 is TGCGCCAGCAGCTGGGGACTAGCGGGAGAACCAGATACGCAGTATTTT. Translation gives CASSWGLAGEPDTQYF. The variable domain in full, with the rest retrieved from reference TRBV5-1 and TRBJ2-3, is KAGVTQTPRYLIKTRGQQVTLSCSPISGHRSVSWYQQTPGQGLQFLFEYFSETQRNKGNFPGRFSGRQFSNSRSEMNVSTLELGDSALYLCASSWGLAGEPDTQYFGPGTRLTVL.

This rearrangement joins TRBV13 to TRBJ2-1; 11 nucleotides agree with TRBD2. CDR1 PRHDT and CDR2 FYEKMQ come from the germline V gene (reference sequence). J lost 2 bases, V lost 5 bases, and 5 bases had no gene match. The CDR3 has 16 residues. Written as DNA, the CDR3 is TGTGCCAGCAGCCTATATAGCGGGAGGGCCTACAATGAGCAGTTCTTC. As protein: CASSLYSGRAYNEQFF. The full variable domain, completed using reference TRBV13 and TRBJ2-1, is AAGVIQSPRHLIKEKRETATLKCYPIPRHDTVYWYQQGPGQDPQFLISFYEKMQSDKGSIPDRFSAQQFSDYHSELNMSSLELGDSALYFCASSLYSGRAYNEQFFGPGTRLTVL.

The gene calls are TRBV5-4 and TRBJ1-4; D may be TRBD1 (5 bases). With 3 bases removed from V and 8 bases from J, the gap between germline ends came to 11 bases. The CDR3 has 13 residues. Germline V lookup: CDR1 SGHNT, CDR2 YYREEE (reference sequence). CDR3 residues: CASSSGFQEKLFF. CDR3 bases: TGTGCCAGCAGCTCAGGGTTTCAGGAAAAACTGTTTTTT.

This clone was detected once. The chain combines TRBV6-4 with TRBJ2-3; maybe TRBD2 (7 bases). Germline V gene data show CDR1 as MRHNA and CDR2 as SNTAGT. Deletions cut 4 bases from V and 0 bases from J, with 14 bases between. The CDR3 has 16 amino acids. The CDR3 nucleotides are TGTGCCAGCAGTGGTCTGGCGGGGGCTAGCACAGATACGCAGTATTTT. Protein: CASSGLAGASTDTQYF.

The chain joins TRBV10-1 to TRBJ2-7; TRBD1 agrees at 10 bases. V lost 0 bases to trimming and J lost 5 bases; unmatched junction nucleotides: 4. This CDR3 comprises 15 residues. From germline, CDR1 is WNHNN and CDR2 SYGVQD (reference sequence). The CDR3 is CASSESGTGVHEQYF. CDR3 DNA sequence: TGCGCCAGCAGTGAGTCGGGGACAGGGGTCCACGAGCAGTACTTC.

A few counts support this clone. The chain employs TRBV5-1 and TRBJ2-1, with TRBD2 matching 9 bases. Trimming at V came to 0 bases and at J to 8 bases, leaving 9 bases not matched to a gene. The CDR3 runs to 16 residues. From germline, CDR1 is SGHRS and CDR2 YFSETQ. DNA of the CDR3: TGCGCCAGCAGCTTGGCGGCTAGCGGGGTTGGGGATGAGCAGTTCTTC. This sequence encodes CASSLAASGVGDEQFF. The entire variable domain, with the rest obtained from reference TRBV5-1 and TRBJ2-1, is as follows: KAGVTQTPRYLIKTRGQQVTLSCSPISGHRSVSWYQQTPGQGLQFLFEYFSETQRNKGNFPGRFSGRQFSNSRSEMNVSTLELGDSALYLCASSLAASGVGDEQFFGPGTRLTVL.

The chain carries TRBV28 and TRBJ2-4; possible D gene TRBD1, 6 bases. The CDR3 runs to 16 residues. Deletions cut 5 bases from V and 3 bases from J, with 17 bases between. Germline lookup yields CDR1 MDHEN and CDR2 SYDVKM. CDR3 in DNA: TGTGCCAGCAGTAGTCCAGGGGCCACCGGCAAAAACATTCAGTACTTC. Translating gives CASSSPGATGKNIQYF.

This clone appeared a few times. The genes are TRBV7-2 and TRBJ1-5; maybe TRBD1 (6 bases). Trimming left V 5 bases short and J 0 bases short, with 14 bases between. This CDR3 has 16 amino acids. From germline, CDR1 is SGHTA and CDR2 FQGNSA. The CDR3 coding sequence is TGTGCCAGCAGCAAACAGGGCGGTTATAGCAATCAGCCCCAGCATTTT. It codes for CASSKQGGYSNQPQHF.

The chain combines TRBV2 with TRBJ2-2; 7 bases align to TRBD2. Germline values: CDR1 SNHLY, CDR2 FYNNEI. V was pared by 7 bases and J by 5 bases, with 13 bases of the junction left unmatched. The CDR3 covers 16 residues. The CDR3 reads CASTGGAGRDTGELFF. CDR3 sequence (DNA): TGTGCCAGCACCGGGGGAGCGGGGAGAGATACCGGGGAGCTGTTTTTT.

In its sample, this clone ranks as large. The J gene is TRBJ1-1, the V gene TRBV6-1; 7 nucleotides match TRBD1. After removal of 6 bases from V and 1 base from J, the junction contained 2 bases not matched to a gene. Germline V lookup: CDR1 MNHNS, CDR2 SASEGT. CDR3 length equals 13 residues. The CDR3, as DNA: TGTGCCAGCAGGGGACAGCCGAACACTGAAGCTTTCTTT. Translation gives CASRGQPNTEAFF.

The rearrangement links TRBV15 to TRBJ2-2; TRBD2 aligns across 13 bases. In germline, CDR1 is LNHNV, CDR2 YYDKDF (reference sequence). The CDR3 runs to 17 residues. Germline trimming cut 8 bases from V and 0 bases from J; bases unmatched to any gene: 6. This CDR3 is CATAGTSGTPNTGELFF. The CDR3 DNA reads as TGTGCCACCGCCGGGACTAGCGGGACCCCGAACACCGGGGAGCTGTTTTTT.

There are a few counts of this clone. This CDR3 reads CSVDRWGGDDEQFF. The CDR3 nucleotides read TGCAGCGTCGATCGGTGGGGAGGGGACGATGAGCAGTTCTTC. The chain uses TRBV29-1 and TRBJ2-1, with 7 bases that match TRBD2. CDR1 and CDR2 from the germline V gene are SQVTM and ANQGSEA. This CDR3 is built from 14 residues. V shed 6 bases and J 8 bases; nucleotides not matched to a gene: 13.

This clone was detected only a few times. The CDR3 sequence: CASSYLGPGIGELFF. The CDR3 region has the DNA TGTGCCAGCAGTTATCTCGGACCCGGGATCGGGGAGCTGTTTTTT. The rearrangement joins TRBV6-5 to TRBJ2-2; a possible D gene is TRBD2 (5 bases). Trimming pared 3 bases from V and 7 bases from J, leaving 15 bases between. The CDR3 sequence is 15 residues long. CDR1 is MNHEY and CDR2 is SVGAGI in the germline V gene.

The chain uses TRBV5-5 and TRBJ1-2; D gene ambiguous. Looked up from germline, CDR1 is SGHKS and CDR2 is YYEKEE (reference sequence). The CDR3 has 13 residues. With 4 bases removed from V and 0 bases from J, the gap between germline ends came to 7 bases. CDR3 loop: CASSTGANYGYTF. The CDR3 DNA sequence: TGTGCCAGCAGCACGGGAGCTAACTATGGCTACACCTTC.

J is TRBJ2-5 and V is TRBV2; a possible D gene is TRBD2 (7 bases). V was shortened by 8 bases and J by 2 bases, with 15 bases between the two germline ends. Germline V gene sequence: CDR1 SNHLY, CDR2 FYNNEI. The CDR3 extends over 14 amino acids. The CDR3 DNA is TGTGCCAGCTCCTTAGGGGGACTACAAGAGACCCAGTACTTC. Amino acids: CASSLGGLQETQYF. Complete variable domain (other parts from reference TRBV2 and TRBJ2-5): EPEVTQTPSHQVTQMGQEVILRCVPISNHLYFYWYRQILGQKVEFLVSFYNNEISEKSEIFDDQFSVERPDGSNFTLKIRSTKLEDSAMYFCASSLGGLQETQYFGPGTRLLVL.

V and J are TRBV30 and TRBJ1-4; tentatively, D is TRBD1 (5 bases). This CDR3 has 14 residues. V was trimmed by 5 bases and J by 8 bases, leaving 18 bases between them. Germline V CDR1 and CDR2: GTSNPN, SVGIG (reference sequence). This CDR3 is CAWGRTGLREKLFF. CDR3 nucleotides: TGTGCCTGGGGCCGAACAGGTCTGCGGGAAAAACTGTTTTTT.

This clone appeared a few times. The chain couples TRBV7-2 to TRBJ2-2; 14 bases fit TRBD2. The junction had 1 base not matched to a gene; V was cut back by 11 bases and J by 5 bases. The CDR3 is 13 amino acids. CDR1 is SGHTA, CDR2 FQGNSA, per germline. CDR3 nucleotides: TGTGCCGGGACTAGCGGGAGAACCGGGGAGCTGTTTTTT. This encodes CAGTSGRTGELFF.

V and J are TRBV20-1 and TRBJ2-7; D remains unclear. V lost 1 base and J 3 bases, leaving 4 bases between the germline ends. Germline V CDR1 and CDR2: DFQATT, SNEGSKA (reference sequence). The CDR3 consists of 11 residues. The CDR3 is CSARADYEQYF. The CDR3 DNA reads TGCAGTGCTAGAGCAGACTACGAGCAGTACTTC.

V usage is TRBV29-1 and J usage is TRBJ2-3, with TRBD2 identical over 9 bases. Germline V gene sequence: CDR1 SQVTM, CDR2 ANQGSEA. The CDR3 length is 14 residues. V lost 6 bases to trimming and J lost 5 bases; unmatched junction nucleotides: 9. CDR3 nucleotide sequence: TGCAGCGTGGCGGGGGGGACTGGGGGAGATACGCAGTATTTT. Protein product: CSVAGGTGGDTQYF.

This clone occurred once. The V gene is TRBV27, the J gene TRBJ2-5; D gene ambiguous. CDR1 and CDR2 (germline): MNHEY, SMNVEV (reference sequence). The CDR3 contains 11 residues. V gave up 5 bases and J gave up 4 bases, with 5 bases separating them. CDR3 sequence reads: CASSTGETQYF. For the CDR3, the DNA is TGTGCCAGCAGTACGGGAGAGACCCAGTACTTC.

The chain combines TRBV4-1 with TRBJ1-3; possibly TRBD1 for D (6 bases). CDR3 length equals 15 residues. Trimming pared 5 bases from V and 4 bases from J, leaving 15 bases between. The V gene's germline CDR1 is MGHRA and CDR2 YSYEKL. The DNA for the CDR3 is TGCGCCAGCAGCTCGACCGGGACACTAGGAAACACCATATATTTT. As protein: CASSSTGTLGNTIYF.

The V gene is TRBV5-1, the J gene TRBJ2-3; 7 positions match TRBD1. V dropped 4 bases and J dropped 0; count of bases not matched to a gene: 2. Germline loops: CDR1 SGHRS, CDR2 YFSETQ. The CDR3 contains 14 residues. DNA for the CDR3: TGCGCCAGCAGCCAGGGACAGAGCACAGATACGCAGTATTTT. Translating gives CASSQGQSTDTQYF.

This sequence joins TRBV19 and TRBJ2-7, with 7 bases fitting TRBD1. CDR1 LNHDA and CDR2 SQIVND come from the germline V gene (reference sequence). V shed 6 bases, J shed 3 bases, and the junction held 8 bases outside the gene matches. The CDR3 length is 14 residues. For the CDR3, the DNA is TGTGCCAGTAGCCCACAGGGGTCCAACTACGAGCAGTACTTC. Protein sequence: CASSPQGSNYEQYF. The variable domain in full, completed from reference TRBV19 and TRBJ2-7, reads DGGITQSPKYLFRKEGQNVTLSCEQNLNHDAMYWYRQDPGQGLRLIYYSQIVNDFQKGDIAEGYSVSREKKESFPLTVTSAQKNPTAFYLCASSPQGSNYEQYFGPGTRLTVT.

The chain couples TRBV4-2 to TRBJ1-1; D gene ambiguous. Per the germline V gene, CDR1 is LGHNA and CDR2 is YNFKEQ. The V end lost 2 bases, the J end lost 1 base, and 8 bases lay between the germline ends. This CDR3 has 14 residues. DNA of the CDR3: TGTGCCAGCAGCCAACGGGGAGGGAACACTGAAGCTTTCTTT. Encoded protein: CASSQRGGNTEAFF.